This T cell receptor beta chain came from a study of T cell changes during pregnancy in multiple sclerosis. This clone was counted between two and nine times. Trimming removed 6 bases from V and 0 bases from J; junction bases left unmatched: 1. Germline-derived CDR1 and CDR2 are SGHTA and FQGNSA. The CDR3 runs 13 residues. Method: immunoSEQ multiplex PCR; TCRdb's copy keeps in-frame clones and lacks some. The data contain about 39,000 clones, around 93% of them singletons. The origin of this receptor is a female donor with multiple sclerosis, enrolled in a pregnancy study. Source: CD4+ T cells from peripheral blood mononuclear cells, taken after pregnancy. The V call is TRBV7-2, the J call TRBJ1-1; 7 bases map to TRBD1. The CDR3 protein is CASRQGLNTEAFF. The CDR3 coding sequence is TGTGCCAGCAGACAGGGGTTGAACACTGAAGCTTTCTTT.